These 13 T cell receptor beta chains were sequenced from one sample in a study of blood T cells in healthy people across ages (dated by TCRdb to the mid-2010s). The library was obtained by 5' RACE. The sample was run on an Illumina HiSeq 2500. The second PCR ran for roughly 7 to 11 cycles and used a J-beta primer mix along with a sample-barcoded 5' primer. TCRdb redid the processing of the public reads, applying fastp at Q25 and MiXCR, and retained in-frame beta chains. Under each unique CDR3 protein, matching rows form one entry showing the most common genes and DNA. The sample includes fewer than 2,000,000 distinct CDR3 sequences, with about 35% observed a single time. The ten top clones hold around 11% of the sample. Specimen: blood. These receptors originate from a woman aged 25 to 39 in good health.

This clonotype has more than one count but fewer than ten. V is TRBV5-1 and J is TRBJ2-2, with D possibly TRBD2 on 5 matching bases. The V end was cut by 6 bases, the J end by 7 bases, with 19 bases between. Germline V gene lookup returns CDR1 SGHRS and CDR2 YFSETQ. The CDR3 loop spans 15 amino acids. CDR3 DNA: TGCGCCAGCACTTGGTCTGGACTGTCGAACGGGGAGCTGTTTTTT. Amino acid sequence: CASTWSGLSNGELFF.

The chain has TRBV20-1 and TRBJ2-5; maybe TRBD2 (6 bases). The germline V gene has CDR1 DFQATT and CDR2 SNEGSKA (reference sequence). CDR3 length equals 14 residues. Trimming pared 3 bases from V and 5 bases from J, leaving 16 bases between. CDR3 sequence reads: CSASPTTSYETQYF. The DNA for the CDR3 is TGCAGTGCTAGCCCCACGACTAGTTATGAGACCCAGTACTTC.

On this clonotype itself: The junction does not match germline at one end; this may be a read error. The genes are TRBV5-5 and TRBJ2-7, with TRBD1 matching over 8 bases. The CDR3 totals 17 residues. The germline gives CDR1 SGHKS, CDR2 YYEKEE (reference sequence). The CDR3 DNA reads TGTGTCAGCAGCTTGGTCCCCGGACAGGGATTCTCCTACGAGCAGTACTTC. Translated, it gives CVSSLVPGQGFSYEQYF.

This clonotype was detected a few times. V is TRBV29-1 and J is TRBJ1-1, with TRBD1 identical over 9 bases. Germline values: CDR1 SQVTM, CDR2 ANQGSEA. The CDR3 has 14 amino acids. Losses at the gene ends were 7 bases for V and 5 bases for J; bases not matched to a gene: 11. The CDR3 is CSAPPQGAWTEAFF. The DNA for the CDR3 is TGCAGCGCTCCCCCACAGGGGGCATGGACTGAAGCTTTCTTT.

A few counts support this clonotype. J is TRBJ1-2 and V is TRBV29-1; TRBD1 is a possible D gene (5 bases). This CDR3 has 14 residues. The germline CDR1 and CDR2 sequences are SQVTM and ANQGSEA. Trimming took 0 bases from V and 4 from J, leaving 12 bases between them. The CDR3 DNA reads as TGCAGCGTTGAAGATCTAGAGGGGATCTATGGCTACACCTTC. This sequence encodes CSVEDLEGIYGYTF.

The rearrangement links TRBV11-2 to TRBJ1-5; D remains unclear. Germline loops: CDR1 SGHAT, CDR2 FQNNGV. The CDR3 is made up of 13 amino acids. V was shortened by 0 bases and J by 7 bases, with 7 bases between the two germline ends. This CDR3 reads CASSLDVGQPQHF. In DNA form, the CDR3 reads TGTGCCAGCAGCTTAGACGTAGGCCAGCCCCAGCATTTT.

Only a few counts were recorded for this clonotype. This rearrangement joins TRBV4-1 to TRBJ2-3; 12 nucleotides line up with TRBD2. This CDR3 has 21 amino acids. The V and J ends lost 4 bases and 2 bases, in that order; junction bases with no gene match: 19. Germline V gene lookup returns CDR1 MGHRA and CDR2 YSYEKL. The CDR3 is CASSRKYTPVGLAGITDTQYF. The DNA for the CDR3 is TGCGCCAGCAGCCGTAAATATACCCCTGTCGGACTAGCGGGGATCACAGATACGCAGTATTTT.

This chain joins TRBV5-6 and TRBJ2-7; 9 bases are a match to TRBD1. Germline CDR1 reads SGHDT; CDR2 reads YYEEEE. The CDR3 contains 16 residues. The ends lost 4 bases at V and 3 bases at J; junction bases unmatched: 11. CDR3 in amino acids: CASSRGGGTGYYEQYF. Written as DNA, the CDR3 is TGTGCCAGCAGCCGTGGCGGAGGGACAGGGTACTACGAGCAGTACTTC.

There are a few counts of this clonotype. The chain employs TRBV19 and TRBJ2-1, with D possibly being TRBD2 (5 bases). Trimming took 4 bases from V and 8 from J, leaving 12 bases between them. Germline-derived CDR1 and CDR2 are LNHDA and SQIVND (reference sequence). The CDR3 covers 13 residues. The CDR3 region has the DNA TGTGCCAGTAGTACACCCGAGCGGTATGAGCAGTTCTTC. Residues: CASSTPERYEQFF. The variable domain in full, with the rest retrieved from reference TRBV19 and TRBJ2-1, is DGGITQSPKYLFRKEGQNVTLSCEQNLNHDAMYWYRQDPGQGLRLIYYSQIVNDFQKGDIAEGYSVSREKKESFPLTVTSAQKNPTAFYLCASSTPERYEQFFGPGTRLTVL.

In its sample, this clonotype was seen a few times. The chain has TRBV20-1 and TRBJ2-5; 10 nucleotides line up with TRBD2. CDR3 length equals 13 residues. Germline-derived CDR1 and CDR2 are DFQATT and SNEGSKA (reference sequence). V trimming: 7 bases; J trimming: 2 bases; junction bases outside the gene matches: 4. CDR3 nucleotides: TGCAGTGGGCTAGCGGGGGATCAAGAGACCCAGTACTTC. It encodes CSGLAGDQETQYF.

This clonotype was observed a handful of times. The rearrangement links TRBV28 to TRBJ2-6; D is perhaps TRBD2 (5 bases). Germline loops: CDR1 MDHEN, CDR2 SYDVKM. The CDR3 extends over 17 amino acids. With 1 base removed from V and 0 bases from J, the gap between germline ends came to 10 bases. DNA of the CDR3: TGTGCCAGCAGTTTATTGTTCGCGGGCTCTGGGGCCAACGTCCTGACTTTC. The encoded protein is CASSLLFAGSGANVLTF.

The CDR3 sequence is CASSFGSGGSTQETQYF. In nucleotides, the CDR3 is TGCGCCAGCAGCTTTGGCAGCGGGGGGTCTACCCAAGAGACCCAGTACTTC. This rearrangement joins TRBV5-1 to TRBJ2-5, with 9 bases identical to TRBD2. The CDR3 spans 17 residues. The germline CDR1 and CDR2 sequences are SGHRS and YFSETQ. The J segment lost 1 base and the V segment lost 2 bases, leaving 9 bases of the junction unmatched.

This clonotype came up a few times. V is TRBV5-6 and J is TRBJ2-3; D perhaps matches TRBD2 (5 bases). The ends were cut back, 5 bases at V and 1 base at J, with 17 bases in the middle. The CDR3 spans 16 residues. Germline V gene lookup returns CDR1 SGHDT and CDR2 YYEEEE. The chain's CDR3 is CASSKTIGVGTDTQYF. The CDR3 DNA follows: TGTGCCAGCAGTAAGACAATCGGGGTGGGCACAGATACGCAGTATTTT.